This entry lists 18 T cell receptor beta chains sequenced from one sample in a study of response to subunit inactivated influenza vaccine. TCRdb passed the RT-PCR reads through MiXCR, listing each CDR3 protein once. The sample holds fewer than 550,000 distinct CDR3 sequences, around 25% seen once. The specimen comprised CD4+ T cells sorted from PBMCs, sampled roughly 5 days after vaccination. These receptors came from a man between 45 and 60 years old who received an inactivated influenza vaccine.

This chain joins TRBV9 and TRBJ2-6; a weak D match, TRBD1 (6 bases). V was trimmed by 8 bases and J by 0 bases, leaving 12 bases between them. CDR1 and CDR2 from the germline V gene are SGDLS and YYNGEE. The CDR3 totals 15 residues. CDR3 coding DNA: TGTGCCAGTGAAGGGGGAAACTCTGGGGCCAACGTCCTGACTTTC. It codes for CASEGGNSGANVLTF.

A few counts support this clonotype. The chain uses TRBV28 and TRBJ2-7; D is perhaps TRBD1 (5 bases). The V end was cut by 8 bases, the J end by 4 bases, with 18 bases between. Germline loops: CDR1 MDHEN, CDR2 SYDVKM. The CDR3 has 14 residues. CDR3 nucleotides: TGTGCCAGCCTGGGGCAGGGTGATGTGTACGAGCAGTACTTC. Protein sequence: CASLGQGDVYEQYF.

The chain carries TRBV5-1 and TRBJ2-1; maybe TRBD2 (5 bases). The ends were cut back, 4 bases at V and 5 bases at J, with 16 bases in the middle. The CDR3 totals 15 residues. Germline CDR1 reads SGHRS; CDR2 reads YFSETQ. The CDR3 region is CASSTTAGLDNEQFF. The CDR3 nucleotides are TGCGCCAGCAGCACCACCGCGGGCCTGGACAATGAGCAGTTCTTC. The full variable domain, with the rest looked up from reference TRBV5-1 and TRBJ2-1, is KAGVTQTPRYLIKTRGQQVTLSCSPISGHRSVSWYQQTPGQGLQFLFEYFSETQRNKGNFPGRFSGRQFSNSRSEMNVSTLELGDSALYLCASSTTAGLDNEQFFGPGTRLTVL.

The chain recombines TRBV6-2 or TRBV6-3 with TRBJ2-6, with 8 bases aligning to TRBD1. Germline V gives CDR1 MNHEY, CDR2 SVGEGT. The CDR3 has 17 amino acids. V shed 0 bases and J 3 bases; nucleotides not matched to a gene: 4. The CDR3 region has the DNA TGTGCCAGCAGTTACTCTCCAGGGGGCGTTGGGGCCAACGTCCTGACTTTC. It encodes CASSYSPGGVGANVLTF.

A remark on this clonotype: The junction does not match germline at one end; this may be a read error. The chain joins TRBV5-1 to TRBJ2-3; no reliable D call. Germline-derived CDR1 and CDR2 are SGHRS and YFSETQ. The CDR3 has 12 residues. This chain's CDR3 is CPSSLMADTQYF. As DNA, the CDR3 is TGCCCCAGCAGCTTGATGGCAGATACGCAGTATTTT. The entire variable domain, with the rest obtained from reference TRBV5-1 and TRBJ2-3, is as follows: KAGVTQTPRYLIKTRGQQVTLSCSPISGHRSVSWYQQTPGQGLQFLFEYFSETQRNKGNFPGRFSGRQFSNSRSEMNVSTLELGDSALYLCPSSLMADTQYFGPGTRLTVL.

The chain joins TRBV5-1 to TRBJ2-5; no definite D call. From germline, CDR1 is SGHRS and CDR2 YFSETQ. Trimming cost V 0 bases and J 4 bases, with 10 bases left between them. The CDR3 sequence is 14 residues long. CDR3 bases: TGCGCCAGCAGCTTGGCCTTTGAAGGAGAGACCCAGTACTTC. It yields the protein CASSLAFEGETQYF.

V and J are TRBV13 and TRBJ1-2, with D hard to call. Trimming removed 5 bases from V and 3 bases from J, with 19 bases in between. CDR3 length: 16 residues. In germline, CDR1 is PRHDT, CDR2 FYEKMQ (reference sequence). CDR3 protein: CASSPAWTEKDYGYTF. CDR3 bases: TGTGCCAGCAGCCCGGCATGGACGGAAAAAGACTATGGCTACACCTTC.

The genes are TRBV6-2 or TRBV6-3 and TRBJ2-5, with D possibly being TRBD2 (6 bases). This CDR3 has 16 residues. Germline CDR1 reads MNHEY; CDR2 reads SVGEGT. V lost 6 bases and J 1 base, leaving 18 bases between the germline ends. CDR3: CASRPRDWLPQETQYF. CDR3 DNA: TGTGCCAGCAGGCCCCGGGACTGGCTACCCCAAGAGACCCAGTACTTC.

A single count supports this clonotype. CDR3 in DNA: TGTGCCAGCAGTTTCCTTGCTCTAGCGGGAGACGTAGCCACAGATACGCAGTATTTT. Residues: CASSFLALAGDVATDTQYF. The rearrangement links TRBV27 to TRBJ2-3; 10 bases align to TRBD2. The CDR3 covers 19 residues. The V and J ends lost 3 bases and 2 bases, in that order; junction bases with no gene match: 14. CDR1 is MNHEY, CDR2 SMNVEV, per germline (reference sequence).

The V gene is TRBV20-1, the J gene TRBJ1-2, with no clear D. V dropped 1 base and J dropped 3 bases, with 6 bases sitting between them. Germline V gene data show CDR1 as DFQATT and CDR2 as SNEGSKA (reference sequence). The CDR3 has 12 residues. CDR3 amino acids: CSARGRDYGYTF. DNA for the CDR3: TGCAGTGCTAGAGGGAGGGACTATGGCTACACCTTC.

The rearrangement links TRBV15 to TRBJ2-1, with D perhaps matching TRBD2 (5 bases). V was trimmed by 8 bases and J by 7 bases, leaving 18 bases between them. Germline CDR1 and CDR2: LNHNV and YYDKDF (reference sequence). This CDR3 comprises 14 residues. CDR3 loop: CATFNRGASNEQFF. As DNA, the CDR3 is TGTGCCACCTTTAATCGGGGAGCGAGTAATGAGCAGTTCTTC.

This clonotype was observed a few times. The chain uses TRBV5-1 and TRBJ2-1; possibly TRBD2 for D (5 bases). The CDR3 contains 17 residues. Germline V lookup: CDR1 SGHRS, CDR2 YFSETQ. V dropped 4 bases and J dropped 4 bases, with 21 bases sitting between them. CDR3: CASSLRVRAAPYNEQFF. In nucleotides, the CDR3 is TGCGCCAGCAGCCTAAGGGTGCGAGCGGCCCCTTACAATGAGCAGTTCTTC.

This clonotype was detected a few times. This sequence joins TRBV7-8 and TRBJ2-5; the D call may be TRBD1 or TRBD2 (5 bases each). This CDR3 comprises 13 residues. CDR1 and CDR2 (germline): SGHVS, FQNEAQ. Trimming removed 2 bases from V and 5 bases from J, with 9 bases in between. The CDR3 DNA follows: TGTGCCAGCAGCTTATCCAGGGACGAGACCCAGTACTTC. It specifies CASSLSRDETQYF.

The genes are TRBV28 and TRBJ2-1, with TRBD2 matching 16 bases. Germline CDR1 is MDHEN and CDR2 is SYDVKM. The junction had 9 bases not matched to a gene; V was cut back by 6 bases and J by 13 bases. CDR3 length equals 15 residues. The CDR3 DNA reads TGTGCCAGCAGGACGGGGACTAGCGGGAGGGGGGTCCAGTTCTTC. The encoded protein is CASRTGTSGRGVQFF.

The chain joins TRBV20-1 to TRBJ2-5, with D possibly being TRBD2 (6 bases). This CDR3 is 15 amino acids long. The V and J ends lost 0 bases and 5 bases respectively, with 16 bases between them. CDR1 DFQATT and CDR2 SNEGSKA come from the germline V gene (reference sequence). The CDR3, as DNA: TGCAGTGCTAGAGATACCCCAGCGGCGGGGGAGACCCAGTACTTC. Translating it yields CSARDTPAAGETQYF.

This clonotype was observed many times. The chain couples TRBV12-3 or TRBV12-4 to TRBJ2-2, with TRBD1 identical over 8 bases. Trimming cost V 5 bases and J 7 bases; bases outside gene matches: 9. The CDR3 totals 15 residues. The CDR3 coding sequence is TGTGCCAGCAGTCCCCGGCAGGGGGCTATCGGGGAGCTGTTTTTT. Its translation is CASSPRQGAIGELFF.

This rearrangement joins TRBV30 to TRBJ2-3; perhaps TRBD1 as D (6 bases). The V end was cut by 5 bases, the J end by 2 bases, with 8 bases between. The V gene's germline CDR1 is GTSNPN and CDR2 SVGIG (reference sequence). This CDR3 region has 12 residues. DNA for the CDR3: TGTGCCTGGGGACAGTCCACAGATACGCAGTATTTT. Its protein product is CAWGQSTDTQYF.

The sample holds a few counts of this clonotype. The chain carries TRBV24-1 and TRBJ1-2, with D uncertain. The CDR3 is 12 amino acids. Trimming removed 3 bases at V and 5 bases at J, with 6 bases between. CDR1 KGHDR and CDR2 SFDVKD come from the germline V gene. The CDR3 reads CATSDLGYGYTF. CDR3 nucleotides: TGTGCCACCAGTGATCTAGGATATGGCTACACCTTC.